A selection of T cell receptor beta chains follows, all from one sample in a study of shared clonotypes between healthy human individuals. This table comes from immunoSEQ multiplex PCR, and its TCRdb copy is limited to in-frame clones, with some not included. The profile covers more than 600,000 clones, with 90% to 95% appearing a single time and more than 20% taken by the ten largest. Sequences were obtained from naive CD8+ T cells sorted from blood. The receptors derive from a man aged 30-40 years in good health. The CDR3 runs from the conserved cysteine through the conserved F or W. Fields, in order: V gene, clone size, D gene, J gene, CDR3 protein, CDR3 DNA. A D gene is named only where the DNA matches it firmly. Some rows have no size entry. The others give once, few or many, or a class for an expanded clone.

TRBV7-6	.	TRBD1	TRBJ2-5	CASSPVGQTAWETQYF	TGTGCCAGCAGCCCCGTGGGACAGACAGCCTGGGAGACCCAGTACTTC
TRBV7-9	.	TRBD2	TRBJ2-1	CASSLVRLGASGSEQFF	TGTGCCAGCAGCTTAGTAAGGCTTGGGGCTAGCGGGAGTGAGCAGTTCTTC
TRBV21-1	once	.	TRBJ2-3	CASFERQGATDTQYF	TGTGCCAGCTTCGAACGACAGGGGGCGACAGATACGCAGTATTTT
TRBV28	.	.	TRBJ1-5	CASSPLRDNYQPQHF	TGTGCCAGCAGTCCACTAAGGGACAATTATCAGCCCCAGCATTTT
TRBV7-9	.	.	TRBJ2-3	CASSPPLGASTDTQYF	TGTGCCAGCAGCCCACCCCTGGGGGCGAGCACAGATACGCAGTATTTT
TRBV11-2	once	TRBD2	TRBJ2-1	CASSLDVSGAYNEQFF	TGTGCCAGCAGCTTAGATGTAAGCGGGGCTTACAATGAGCAGTTCTTC
TRBV10-3	.	.	TRBJ2-3	CAISTGTLNSDTQYF	TGTGCCATCAGTACCGGGACACTTAATTCAGATACGCAGTATTTT
TRBV27	.	.	TRBJ2-1	CASSFLEGPGDTNEQFF	TGTGCCAGCAGTTTTCTAGAAGGCCCCGGGGACACCAATGAGCAGTTCTTC
TRBV6-4	.	TRBD2	TRBJ2-1	CASSDMASGYNEQFF	TGTGCCAGCAGTGACATGGCTAGCGGATACAATGAGCAGTTCTTC
TRBV7-2	.	.	TRBJ2-7	CASSQSGSLIYEQYF	TGTGCCAGCAGCCAATCTGGTTCACTAATCTACGAGCAGTACTTC